Shown below are 16 T cell receptor beta chains from a single sample sequenced in a study of post-analysis software for immune sequencing data. No antigen has been assigned to these receptors. The authors incorporated unique molecular identifiers into the TCR beta cDNA libraries. TCRdb redid the calling of the PCR reads with MiXCR, one entry per CDR3 protein. The repertoire includes about 800,000 distinct CDR3 sequences, around 27% of them detected once, and around 0.55% sits in the top ten. Study-wide points: The five TRBV segments detected at higher frequency in patients than in controls included TRBV5-6, TRBV5-1 and TRBV20-1.

Sample: blood. Receptors originate from a girl aged 5-17 years with multiple sclerosis.

This clonotype was counted only a few times. The chain joins TRBV7-2 to TRBJ2-1; the match to TRBD2 covers 12 bases. The CDR3 loop spans 16 amino acids. Looked up from germline, CDR1 is SGHTA and CDR2 is FQGNSA. Trimming at V came to 5 bases and at J to 4 bases, leaving 6 bases not matched to a gene. As DNA, the CDR3 is TGTGCCAGCAGCAACCGGACTAGCGGGGAGTACAATGAGCAGTTCTTC. It is translated as CASSNRTSGEYNEQFF.

This chain connects TRBV25-1 to TRBJ1-3, with 10 nucleotides matching TRBD1. V was pared by 4 bases and J by 5 bases, with 2 bases of the junction left unmatched. The CDR3 runs 14 residues. The germline gives CDR1 MGHDK, CDR2 SYGVNS. The CDR3 coding sequence is TGTGCCAGCAGTGGACAGGGGGCCCGAAACACCATATATTTT. As protein: CASSGQGARNTIYF.

This clonotype showed up just a few times. The chain combines TRBV6-1 with TRBJ2-3, with 8 nucleotides matching TRBD2. V shed 8 bases and J 3 bases; nucleotides not matched to a gene: 10. The CDR3 length is 15 residues. The V gene's germline CDR1 is MNHNS and CDR2 SASEGT. The CDR3 coding sequence is TGTGCCAGCTATGAAGCGGGAGAGTGGACAGATACGCAGTATTTT. Protein sequence: CASYEAGEWTDTQYF.

A note on this clonotype: An end of the junction differs from the germline gene, which may be a read error. The V call is TRBV6-5, the J call TRBJ1-5; D gene ambiguous. This CDR3 comprises 13 residues. Germline V gives CDR1 MNHEY, CDR2 SVGAGI. Here the CDR3 DNA reads TGTGCCGGCAGTCCTCCGACGGGTCAGCCCCAGCATTTT. Protein: CAGSPPTGQPQHF.

The V gene is TRBV10-3, the J gene TRBJ2-5; 11 bases agree with TRBD2. The CDR3 consists of 17 residues. Germline V gene lookup returns CDR1 ENHRY and CDR2 SYGVKD. The V segment lost 0 bases and the J segment 10 bases; nucleotides outside the gene matches: 13. The CDR3 bases are TGTGCCATCAGTGAGTCAGGGACTAGCGGACGCGGATGGGACCAGTACTTC. As protein: CAISESGTSGRGWDQYF.

This clonotype was observed many times. One junction end disagrees with the germline gene, perhaps due to a read error. The V gene is TRBV5-1, the J gene TRBJ2-7; 8 nucleotides match TRBD1. CDR3 size: 14 residues. CDR1 and CDR2 from the germline V gene are SGHRS and YFSETQ. The CDR3 nucleotides read TGCGCCAGCAGCTTGGGACAGGGGTCCTCCGAGCAGTACTTC. Translated, it gives CASSLGQGSSEQYF.

V gene TRBV10-3 combines with J gene TRBJ2-3, with 9 bases fitting TRBD2. Trimming at V came to 5 bases and at J to 8 bases, leaving 14 bases not matched to a gene. The CDR3 spans 16 residues. Germline CDR1 is ENHRY and CDR2 is SYGVKD. CDR3 coding DNA: TGTGCCATCAGTTCTACTAGCGGGCAAAACAGGGTTACGCAGTATTTT. Encoded protein: CAISSTSGQNRVTQYF.

The sample holds a few counts of this clonotype. The chain links TRBV18 to TRBJ2-7; TRBD2 aligns across 8 bases. CDR1 is KGHSH, CDR2 LQKENI, per germline. CDR3 length: 15 amino acids. J gave up 4 bases and V 6 bases, and 11 bases lay outside the gene matches. The CDR3 DNA is TGTGCCAGCTCCTCTGGAGCGGGGGAACGGTACGAGCAGTACTTC. As protein: CASSSGAGERYEQYF.

The sample holds a few counts of this clonotype. The chain has TRBV10-3 and TRBJ1-1; no reliable D call. Per the germline V gene, CDR1 is ENHRY and CDR2 is SYGVKD. This CDR3 spans 13 amino acids. The V gene lost 4 bases and the J gene lost 3 bases, with 9 bases spanning the gap. For the CDR3, the DNA is TGTGCCATCAGTGGAGGTGGGGACACTGAAGCTTTCTTT. This gives the protein CAISGGGDTEAFF.

This clonotype was seen only a few times. The genes are TRBV20-1 and TRBJ1-1; a weak D match, TRBD1 (5 bases). Deletions cut 3 bases from V and 3 bases from J, with 11 bases between. Germline-derived CDR1 and CDR2 are DFQATT and SNEGSKA (reference sequence). The CDR3 is 13 amino acids. The DNA for the CDR3 is TGCAGTGCTAGCCAGGGAGGGTACACTGAAGCTTTCTTT. It specifies CSASQGGYTEAFF.

In its sample, this clonotype was seen a few times. The V and J genes are TRBV15 and TRBJ2-7; 10 nucleotides line up with TRBD2. The CDR3 spans 16 residues. Germline assignment: CDR1 LNHNV and CDR2 YYDKDF (reference sequence). V trimming: 2 bases; J trimming: 1 base; junction bases outside the gene matches: 5. The CDR3 nucleotides read TGTGCCACCAGCAGACAAGGGACTAGCGTGTCCTACGAGCAGTACTTC. Its protein is CATSRQGTSVSYEQYF.

This clonotype was seen only a few times. This rearrangement joins TRBV7-2 to TRBJ2-3; 8 bases line up with TRBD2. Germline CDR1 reads SGHTA; CDR2 reads FQGNSA. Trimming cost V 2 bases and J 11 bases; bases outside gene matches: 9. The length of the CDR3 is 14 residues. The CDR3 loop is CASSLTSRGVGQYF. CDR3 nucleotides: TGTGCCAGCAGCTTAACGTCGCGGGGGGTCGGGCAGTATTTT.

This chain uses TRBV6-5 with TRBJ2-7, with 16 bases aligning to TRBD2. CDR1 and CDR2 from the germline V gene are MNHEY and SVGAGI. This CDR3 has 21 residues. V was pared by 2 bases and J by 5 bases, with 18 bases of the junction left unmatched. The CDR3 reads CASSYVGELGTSGRARNEQYF. The CDR3, as DNA: TGTGCCAGCAGTTACGTCGGCGAGCTCGGGACTAGCGGGAGGGCGCGCAACGAGCAGTACTTC.

The V gene is TRBV20-1, the J gene TRBJ1-1; TRBD1 is a possible D gene (6 bases). Germline CDR1 and CDR2: DFQATT and SNEGSKA (reference sequence). The CDR3 extends over 15 amino acids. The V end was cut by 5 bases, the J end by 1 base, with 17 bases between. CDR3 amino acids: CSARTLDRPNTEAFF. CDR3 DNA: TGCAGTGCTCGGACTTTGGACAGACCGAACACTGAAGCTTTCTTT.

This clonotype was seen only a few times. This chain connects TRBV15 to TRBJ2-1; 11 bases line up with TRBD2. The CDR3 length is 17 residues. V lost 0 bases and J lost 9; bases outside the gene matches: 10. The germline CDR1 and CDR2 sequences are LNHNV and YYDKDF (reference sequence). The CDR3 bases are TGTGCCACCAGCAGAGATGGACCACTAGCGGGAGTGTTTGAGCAGTTCTTC. It yields the protein CATSRDGPLAGVFEQFF.

The chain links TRBV20-1 to TRBJ2-5; D might be TRBD2 (5 bases). The germline V gene encodes CDR1 DFQATT and CDR2 SNEGSKA (reference sequence). V lost 2 bases and J 1 base, leaving 17 bases between the germline ends. This CDR3 is 16 amino acids long. Here the CDR3 reads CSARTAQAATQETQYF. The CDR3 nucleotides read TGCAGTGCTAGAACGGCTCAAGCGGCAACCCAAGAGACCCAGTACTTC.